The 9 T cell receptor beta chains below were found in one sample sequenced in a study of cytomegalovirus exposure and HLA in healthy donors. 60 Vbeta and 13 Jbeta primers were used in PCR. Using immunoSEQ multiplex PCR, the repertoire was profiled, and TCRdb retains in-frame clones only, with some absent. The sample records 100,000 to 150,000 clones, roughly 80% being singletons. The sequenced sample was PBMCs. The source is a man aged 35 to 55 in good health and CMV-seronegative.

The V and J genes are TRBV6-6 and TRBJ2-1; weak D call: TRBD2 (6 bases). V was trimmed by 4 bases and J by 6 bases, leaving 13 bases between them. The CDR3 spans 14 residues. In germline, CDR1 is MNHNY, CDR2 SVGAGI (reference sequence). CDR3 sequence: CASSSGGAANEQFF. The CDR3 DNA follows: TGTGCCAGCAGTTCAGGCGGGGCAGCCAATGAGCAGTTCTTC.

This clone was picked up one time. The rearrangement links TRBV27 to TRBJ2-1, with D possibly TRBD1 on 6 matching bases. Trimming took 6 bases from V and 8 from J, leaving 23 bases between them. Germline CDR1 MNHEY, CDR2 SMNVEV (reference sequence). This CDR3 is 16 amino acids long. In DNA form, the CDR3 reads TGTGCCAGCAGCCCCCGGCTTAGCGCAGGGGTCCATGAGCAGTTCTTC. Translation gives CASSPRLSAGVHEQFF.

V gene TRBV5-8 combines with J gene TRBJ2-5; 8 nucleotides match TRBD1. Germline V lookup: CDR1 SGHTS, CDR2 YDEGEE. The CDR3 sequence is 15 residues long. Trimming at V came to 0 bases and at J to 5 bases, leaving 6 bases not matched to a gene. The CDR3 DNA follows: TGTGCCAGCAGCTTGGATCCGACAGGGGATGAGACCCAGTACTTC. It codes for CASSLDPTGDETQYF.

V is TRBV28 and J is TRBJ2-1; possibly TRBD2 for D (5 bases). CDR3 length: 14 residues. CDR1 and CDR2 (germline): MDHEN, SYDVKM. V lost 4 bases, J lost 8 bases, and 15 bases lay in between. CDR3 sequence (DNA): TGTGCCAGCAGTTCCCCCGGGAAAGGAGATGAGCAGTTCTTC. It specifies CASSSPGKGDEQFF.

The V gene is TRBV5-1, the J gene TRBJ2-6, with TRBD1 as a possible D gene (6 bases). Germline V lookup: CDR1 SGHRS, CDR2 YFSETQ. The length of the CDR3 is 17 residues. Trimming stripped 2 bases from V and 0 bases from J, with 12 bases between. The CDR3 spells CASSLGTDSSGANVLTF. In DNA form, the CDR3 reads TGCGCCAGCAGCTTAGGGACGGACAGCTCTGGGGCCAACGTCCTGACTTTC.

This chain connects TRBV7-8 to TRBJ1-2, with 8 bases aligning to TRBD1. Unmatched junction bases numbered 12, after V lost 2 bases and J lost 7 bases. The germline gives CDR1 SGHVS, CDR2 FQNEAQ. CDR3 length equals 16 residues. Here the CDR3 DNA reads TGTGCCAGCAGCTTACCCGGTAGGGACAGGCTGGGTGGCTACACCTTC. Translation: CASSLPGRDRLGGYTF.

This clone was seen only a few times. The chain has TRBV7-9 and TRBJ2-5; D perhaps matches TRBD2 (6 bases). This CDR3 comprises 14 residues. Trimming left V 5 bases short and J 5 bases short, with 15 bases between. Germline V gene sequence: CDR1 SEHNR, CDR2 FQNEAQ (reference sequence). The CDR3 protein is CASSPRPGGETQYF. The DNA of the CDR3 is TGTGCCAGCAGCCCGCGACCCGGAGGGGAGACCCAGTACTTC.

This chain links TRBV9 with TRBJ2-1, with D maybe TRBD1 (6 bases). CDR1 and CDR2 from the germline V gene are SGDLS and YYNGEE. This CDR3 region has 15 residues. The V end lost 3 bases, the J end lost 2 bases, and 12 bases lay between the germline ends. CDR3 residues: CASSAPGHPYNEQFF. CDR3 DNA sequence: TGTGCCAGCAGCGCGCCGGGACATCCCTACAATGAGCAGTTCTTC.

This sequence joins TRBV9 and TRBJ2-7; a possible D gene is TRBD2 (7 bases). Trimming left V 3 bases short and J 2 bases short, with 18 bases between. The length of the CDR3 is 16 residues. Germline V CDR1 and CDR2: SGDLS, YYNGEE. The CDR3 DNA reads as TGTGCCAGCAGCGACGGGGGGCGGGACCCGACCTACGAGCAGTACTTC. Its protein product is CASSDGGRDPTYEQYF.